This T cell receptor (beta chain) derives from a study of blood T cells in healthy people across ages. Germline CDR1 is SGHRS and CDR2 is YFSETQ. The CDR3 is made up of 14 amino acids. V gave up 6 bases and J gave up 4 bases; unmatched junction bases: 9. A second PCR, run for 7 to 11 cycles, used a sample-barcoded 5' primer plus a J-beta primer mix. A single record per CDR3 protein comes from TCRdb applying MiXCR to the 5' RACE reads. Of roughly 2 million distinct CDR3 sequences listed, around 48% are singletons. Comment on this clonotype: The antigen remains unidentified.

General study results and limits: Per million T cells, TCR beta diversity dropped roughly linearly as age increased.

The source is a middle-aged woman in good health. The chain couples TRBV5-1 to TRBJ1-1; 7 bases agree with TRBD1. Sample: blood. The CDR3, as DNA: TGCGCCAGCACCCGACAGGGTTCTGTCACTGAAGCTTTCTTT. Protein product: CASTRQGSVTEAFF.